This TCR beta chain originates from a study of cytomegalovirus exposure and HLA in healthy donors (dated by TCRdb to the late 2010s). In the study overall: In an earlier analysis of roughly 590 of the donors, approximately 260 Gb of sequence data and 117 million unique TCR beta sequences from approximately 180 million T cells were reported. An early release covering some 640 HLA-typed donors comprised about 300 gigabases of sequencing data and 85 million or so unique TCR sequences. The genetic ancestry cluster associated with self-reported Caucasian donors included about four fifths of the 300 to 450 genotyped donors. The study aimed to test whether cataloging public T cell receptors could reveal signatures of past pathogen exposure. Using immunosequencing, the study profiled T cell repertoires from fewer than 700 subjects and related those repertoires to cytomegalovirus serostatus. Besides the first cohort of 666 subjects, a separate validation cohort made up of roughly 120 different subjects was used. To predict cytomegalovirus infection status, the study combined high-throughput TCR immunosequencing, statistical association of individual TCRs with disease status, and machine learning. To study patterns of TCR occurrence, a later analysis re-analyzed previously published TCR beta repertoires from several hundred donors and added high-resolution HLA genotyping. Rather than using new phenotypic data, the later analysis identified candidate immune exposures from TCR beta sequences and from how often those sequences occurred across donors. An earlier analysis of 587 of the donors applied high-throughput TCR beta sequencing to assess whether each TCR beta V gene segment acted as functional or pseudogenic. Donor age, sex, ethnicity and CMV serostatus were collected together with the repertoire data. In a later genetic analysis, genome-wide SNP genotypes for about 60% of the 666 donors were used, and that subset was treated as a discovery cohort. All discovery cohort repertoires had been generated on a single sequencing platform. HLA typing included class I and class II loci at four-digit resolution. Typing coverage differed by locus: A, B, C, DRB1 and DQB1 were typed in about 620-640 donors, DQA1 in approximately 520, DPA1 in 606, and DPB1 in about 450. A few DR-DQ haplotypes were treated as single units for association and clustering because of strong linkage in the cohort. Among around 400 genotyped donors of the cohort, an average of roughly 230,000 unique TCR beta nucleotide sequences was sequenced per donor, of which approximately 19% were non-productive. General study outcomes and caveats: In a later genetic analysis, fewer N-insertions in productive TCRs were reported among donors in an Asian-associated ancestry cluster than the approximately 670-donor mean. Several of the top co-occurrence clusters appeared to be linked to parvovirus B19, influenza, CMV and Epstein-Barr virus, according to a later analysis. Specific HLA alleles were associated with roughly 16,000 TCR beta sequences at a false discovery rate of 0.05 in a later analysis. Linkage disequilibrium might explain the correlated functional status among segregating V segments, but an unknown experimental factor could not be ruled out. In a later analysis, most CMV-associated TCR beta chains were found to appear HLA-restricted, with HLA associations seemingly driven largely by CMV exposure. Because some donors lacked HLA typing at each locus, the association tests relied only on the typed subset. The authors suggested that the approach could potentially be extended to other disease states and immunological phenotypes. A cluster of highly shared sequence variants was judged likely to represent a technical artifact of the sequencing pipeline. In an earlier analysis of roughly 500 of the donors, most TCR beta V segments appeared in productive rearrangements about 87% or about 30% of the time, broadly matching IMGT annotations. The study listed 164 TCR beta chains as associated with cytomegalovirus. Three of the identified cytomegalovirus-associated TCR beta chains were confirmed in vitro to be specific for cytomegalovirus antigens. This cohort had only TCR beta chains sequenced, and the lack of alpha or paired-chain data limited which features could be detected. Because the 87-base-pair reads could not distinguish some IMGT-functional V segments, including TRBV6-2 and TRBV6-3, those segments were excluded. An association between a missense DCLRE1C variant and V-gene and J-gene trimming of TCR beta chains was found in a later genetic analysis and replicated in an independent cohort. Across donors, most TCR sequences were observed very rarely, whereas some public TCRs were present in many individuals. A further reported finding was that TCR beta sequences accurately predicted the HLA-A and HLA-B alleles for most subjects in the first cohort. The only immune exposure information available for the cohort was CMV serostatus. The earlier analysis of approximately 560 of the donors excluded fewer than 20 rarely observed V segments, including chromosome 9 orphons, because counts were too low. A later analysis found that HLA-associated TCR beta chains were more clonally expanded and had lower generation probabilities than equally common non-associated chains. The classifier was reported to diagnose cytomegalovirus status with high specificity and sensitivity in both the original cohort and the validation cohort. Strong co-occurrence of HLA alleles, especially DR and DQ, made assigning TCR associations to individual alleles difficult. Sequencing depth was assumed to be roughly uniform across donors in the presence/absence analyses, though that assumption may not hold. A later analysis found that TCR association rates varied across HLA loci, with DRB1 alleles showing the most associated TCRs and HLA-C alleles the fewest.

The cohort comprised hundreds of healthy bone marrow donors. Cohort members were all nominally healthy when sampled, although unrecorded immune exposures were likely present. The donor was CMV seronegative and belonged to the group of over 350 seronegative cohort members. A peripheral blood sample was provided by each donor, and peripheral blood mononuclear cells were used for TCR beta sequencing. Genomic DNA extraction from the blood cell samples was performed with the Qiagen DNeasy Blood Extraction Kit. With regard to this clone: Its antigen specificity is not known. Per-nucleotide qualities are absent, and no much larger clonotype sits a single base away.

The library was built by means of the immunoSEQ multiplex PCR assay. For the multiplex PCR, a mixture combining 60 forward primers for TCR Vbeta segments and 13 reverse primers for TCR Jbeta segments was used. The CDR3 region of rearranged TCR beta genes was amplified from genomic DNA with a multiplex PCR assay. Amplified TCR beta libraries were sequenced as 87-base-pair reads on the Illumina HiSeq System. As for the original processing: A later analysis counted some 74 million unique TCR beta chains across the 666 repertoires, and 10 million to 12 million of these chains were shared by at least two donors. A nearest-neighbor algorithm error-corrected the raw reads and collapsed the reads into unique sequences, merging closely related sequences to remove PCR and sequencing errors. V, D and J gene segments were assigned by aligning CDR3 sequences to IMGT reference sequences. Each retained sequence needed at least a six-nucleotide match to both a V gene segment and a J gene segment. A rearrangement was called productive if the CDR3 had no stop codons and remained in frame with V and J, and every other rearrangement was called non-productive. CDR3 was defined by IMGT convention, running from the second conserved V-encoded cysteine to the conserved J-encoded phenylalanine. In an earlier analysis of just under 600 of the donors, sequences lacking an unambiguous match to a single V gene segment were excluded. An earlier analysis of over 450 of the donors classified V segments as functional when productive rearrangements were above 56.7% and as segregating when the standard deviation between donors was above 5%. A statistical classification framework was developed to diagnose cytomegalovirus status using the catalog of TCR beta chain sequences. A later analysis assigned V and J genes by comparing TCR nucleotide sequences with IMGT/GENE-DB human TR gene sequences. In a later analysis, CDR3 sequences and most-parsimonious VDJ recombination scenarios were assigned using the TCRdist pipeline. In a later analysis, each TCR beta chain was defined by its CDR3 amino acid sequence together with its V-gene family, and reads lacking a unique V-gene family were excluded. As a way to deal with suspected cross-contamination and a sequencing artifact, a later analysis dropped 450 to 600 nucleotide sequences that were highly shared and had low generation probability. A later analysis calculated a clonal expansion index for each public chain from normalized within-repertoire ranks of inferred template counts. A later analysis computed generation probabilities with a VDJ recombination model fitted to out-of-frame rearrangements, and checked the results against IGoR. In a later analysis, hypergeometric tests were used to score TCR-TCR, TCR-HLA and TCR-CMV co-occurrence, with a repertoire-size bias correction applied to TCR pairs. A later analysis estimated false discovery rates by permuting HLA or CMV assignments 20 times. In a later analysis, co-occurring TCRs were grouped using DBSCAN, and TCRdist sequence similarity was added for clustering within HLA-allele-positive subsets. For co-occurrence clustering, repertoires with fewer than 30,000 or more than 120,000 public chains were excluded, along with 4 to 6 repertoires with anomalous nucleotide sharing. Held by TCRdb, this immuneACCESS table contains in-frame sequences only and omits some clones. Under half of the omission traces to an unresolved V gene where checked; the cause of the rest is unknown. V and J calls and clone size follow that table, whereas D and trimming were derived from the DNA. Counted in this sample were about 160,000 clones; 70% to 80% of them appeared once. The ten largest account for about 2% of the sample.

The V end gives up 4 bases and the J end 12 bases, leaving 12 bases in the junction not matched to a gene. From a lookup of the germline V gene, CDR1 and CDR2 are LGHNA and YSLEER. CDR3 length: 14 amino acids, cysteine to phenylalanine. Only CDR3 DNA is held: 42 bases, read in frame from base 1. Material for sequencing was PBMCs. The TCR comes from a man aged 35 to 55 in good health and CMV-seronegative. The receptor chain draws on TRBV4-3 and TRBJ2-4, with 7 middle bases fitting TRBD1. Here the CDR3 is given as CASSPGQVGDSQYF. The DNA sequence follows: TGCGCCAGCAGCCCTGGACAGGTGGGGGACAGTCAGTACTTC.